This T cell receptor beta chain was captured in a study of glioma-infiltrating T cells. The iRepertoire nested amplicon-rescue multiplex PCR amplified TCR alpha and beta CDR3s from RNA. TCRdb used MiXCR to reprocess the multiplex PCR reads, holding one entry per CDR3 protein. The profile shows about 44,000 distinct CDR3 sequences, 20% to 25% of them singletons. General study findings and limits: Only very few CDR3 sequences appeared in both tissue and blood.

V dropped 5 bases and J dropped 6 bases, with 13 bases sitting between them. The germline V gene encodes CDR1 SEHNR and CDR2 FQNEAQ (reference sequence). The CDR3 loop spans 13 amino acids. The table lists this clonotype with many counts. The target antigen is unknown. The sequenced sample was glioma tissue, nonneoplastic brain tissue, or PBMCs (not recorded which). The chain is built from TRBV7-9 and TRBJ1-1; a weak D match, TRBD1 (5 bases). The source is a human donor with low-grade glioma or glioblastoma, undergoing nonglioma brain surgery, or in good health (not recorded which). The CDR3 DNA reads as TGTGCCAGCAGCAATGAAGCAGGGTCTGAAGCTTTCTTT. This sequence encodes CASSNEAGSEAFF.